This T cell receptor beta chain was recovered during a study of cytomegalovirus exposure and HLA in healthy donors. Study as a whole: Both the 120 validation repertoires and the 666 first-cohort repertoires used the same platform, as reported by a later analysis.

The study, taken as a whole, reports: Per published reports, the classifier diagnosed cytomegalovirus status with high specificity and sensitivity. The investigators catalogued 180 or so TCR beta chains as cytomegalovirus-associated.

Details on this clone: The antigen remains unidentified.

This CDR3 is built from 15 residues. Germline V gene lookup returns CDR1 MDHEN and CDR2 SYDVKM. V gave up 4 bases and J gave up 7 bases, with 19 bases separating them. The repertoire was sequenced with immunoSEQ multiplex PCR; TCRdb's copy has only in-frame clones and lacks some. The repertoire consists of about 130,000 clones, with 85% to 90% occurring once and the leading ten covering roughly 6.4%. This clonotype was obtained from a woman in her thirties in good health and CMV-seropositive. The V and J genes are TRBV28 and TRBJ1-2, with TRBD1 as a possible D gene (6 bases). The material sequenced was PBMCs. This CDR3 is CASSSTLWGHGGYTF. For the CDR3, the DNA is TGTGCCAGCAGTTCTACCCTCTGGGGGCACGGTGGCTACACCTTC.